The present entry profiles one TCR beta chain with its context. Its target is unknown. This sample stems from a study of T cell responses to AZD1222 COVID-19 vaccine. General study findings and limits: Along spike, vaccine-associated CD4 TCRs were found throughout, with dominance at 160-218 and 743-854. Mostly white British, mostly female donors; authors suggested clonal diversity may be underestimated. Compared with day 0, the breadth and depth of the Spike-specific TCR repertoire rose significantly after two doses of AZD1222.

Method: immunoSEQ multiplex PCR; TCRdb's copy keeps in-frame clones and lacks some. The sample lists roughly 120,000 clones; over 75% were seen once. The CDR3 has 15 amino acids. From germline, CDR1 is GTSNPN and CDR2 SVGIG (reference sequence). V was trimmed by 2 bases and J by 0 bases, leaving 14 bases between them. This specimen was peripheral blood, taken on day 0 of MenACWY control vaccination. The chain links TRBV30 to TRBJ2-7; D might be TRBD1 (6 bases). This clonotype originated in an adult in good health. The CDR3 is CAWSFRPRGSYEQYF. In nucleotides, the CDR3 is TGTGCCTGGAGTTTCCGACCCAGGGGCTCCTACGAGCAGTACTTC.